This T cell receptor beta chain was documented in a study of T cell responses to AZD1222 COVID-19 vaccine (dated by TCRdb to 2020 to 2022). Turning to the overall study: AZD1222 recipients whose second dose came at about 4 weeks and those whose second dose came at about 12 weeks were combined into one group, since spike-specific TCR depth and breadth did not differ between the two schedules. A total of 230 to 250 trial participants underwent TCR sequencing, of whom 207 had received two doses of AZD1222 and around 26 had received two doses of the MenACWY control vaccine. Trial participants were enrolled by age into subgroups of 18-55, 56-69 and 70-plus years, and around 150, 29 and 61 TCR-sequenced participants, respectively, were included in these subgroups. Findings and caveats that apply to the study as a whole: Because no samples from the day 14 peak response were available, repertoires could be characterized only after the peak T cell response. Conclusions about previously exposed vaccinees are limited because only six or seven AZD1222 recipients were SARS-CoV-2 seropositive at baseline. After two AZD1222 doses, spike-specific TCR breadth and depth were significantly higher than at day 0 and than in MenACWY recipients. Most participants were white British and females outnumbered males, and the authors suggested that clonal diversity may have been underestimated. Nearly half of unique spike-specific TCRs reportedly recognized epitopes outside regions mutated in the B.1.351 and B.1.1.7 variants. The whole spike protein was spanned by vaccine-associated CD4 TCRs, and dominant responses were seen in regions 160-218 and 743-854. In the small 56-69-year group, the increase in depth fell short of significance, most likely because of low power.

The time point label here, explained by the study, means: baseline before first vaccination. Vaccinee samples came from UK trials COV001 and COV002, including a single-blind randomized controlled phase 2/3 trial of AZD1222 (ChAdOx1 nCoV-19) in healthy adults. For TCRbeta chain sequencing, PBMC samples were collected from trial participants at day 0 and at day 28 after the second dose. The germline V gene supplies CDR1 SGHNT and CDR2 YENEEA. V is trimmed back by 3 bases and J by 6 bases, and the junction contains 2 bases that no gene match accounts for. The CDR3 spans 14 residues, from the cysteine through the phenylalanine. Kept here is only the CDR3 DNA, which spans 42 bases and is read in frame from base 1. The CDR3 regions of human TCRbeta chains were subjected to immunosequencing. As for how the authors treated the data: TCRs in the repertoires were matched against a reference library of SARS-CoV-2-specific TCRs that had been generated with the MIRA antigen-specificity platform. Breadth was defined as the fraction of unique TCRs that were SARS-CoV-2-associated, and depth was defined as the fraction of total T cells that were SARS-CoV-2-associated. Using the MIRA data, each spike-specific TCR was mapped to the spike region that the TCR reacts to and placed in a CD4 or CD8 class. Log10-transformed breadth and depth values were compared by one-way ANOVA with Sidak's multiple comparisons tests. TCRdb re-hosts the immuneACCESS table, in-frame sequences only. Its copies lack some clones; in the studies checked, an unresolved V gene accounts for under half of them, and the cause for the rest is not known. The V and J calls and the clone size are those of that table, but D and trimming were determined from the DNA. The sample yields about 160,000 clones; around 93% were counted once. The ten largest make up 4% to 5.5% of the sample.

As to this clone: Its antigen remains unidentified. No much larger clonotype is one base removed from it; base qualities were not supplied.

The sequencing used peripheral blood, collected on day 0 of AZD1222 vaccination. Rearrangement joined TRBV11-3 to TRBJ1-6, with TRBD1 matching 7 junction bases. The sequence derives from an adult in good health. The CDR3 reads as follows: CASSLGQTNSPLHF. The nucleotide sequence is TGTGCCAGCAGCTTGGGACAGACTAATTCACCCCTCCACTTT.